The T cell receptor beta chain described here comes from a study of blood T cells in healthy people across ages. The study's findings and limits: Higher diversity and more naive CD4+ cells were features of long-lived donors, compared to aged donors.

The sample providers were healthy Caucasian people from Russia, aged roughly 6 to 95. At least 5 micrograms of total RNA were extracted per sample. A sample-barcoded 5' primer and a J-beta primer mix were used in a second PCR of about 7 to 12 cycles. Carrying 12 random nucleotides, a template-switch adaptor labeled each individual cDNA molecule. TCRdb processed the 5' RACE reads anew with MiXCR; each CDR3 protein has one entry. The sample includes fewer than 2,000,000 distinct CDR3 sequences, almost 35% seen only once; the top ten take about 10%. This clonotype occurred a few times. The target antigen is unknown. The receptor was derived from a woman between 25 and 40 years old in good health. Sequenced input: blood.

The DNA for the CDR3 is TGTGCCAGCAGAAAACAGGGAAAGAATCAGCCCCAGCATTTT. Its translation: CASRKQGKNQPQHF. V and J are TRBV27 and TRBJ1-5; perhaps TRBD1 as D (6 bases). The CDR3 loop spans 14 amino acids. Trimming left V 6 bases short and J 4 bases short, with 13 bases between. CDR1 is MNHEY and CDR2 is SMNVEV in the germline V gene (reference sequence).